Following are 25 T cell receptor beta chains from one sample sequenced in a study of blood T cell repertoires in COVID-19. The data were produced by immunoSEQ multiplex PCR, yet TCRdb's version contains in-frame clones alone and is incomplete. The sample holds about 400,000 clones, around 89% seen once. Sequencing was done on a sample of peripheral blood. The source is a young woman with acute or convalescent COVID-19.

The genes are TRBV6-5 and TRBJ1-5; no clear D gene. V lost 9 bases and J 4 bases, leaving 13 bases between the germline ends. The CDR3 has 13 amino acids. The V gene's germline CDR1 is MNHEY and CDR2 SVGAGI. The CDR3 nucleotides are TGTGCCAGTAATCATGAGTTTAATCAGCCCCAGCATTTT. This sequence encodes CASNHEFNQPQHF.

This chain uses TRBV27 with TRBJ1-2, with 9 nucleotides matching TRBD1. J gave up 4 bases and V 5 bases, and 11 bases lay outside the gene matches. The germline V gene has CDR1 MNHEY and CDR2 SMNVEV (reference sequence). The CDR3 length is 16 residues. The chain's CDR3 is CASSTRTGVFGYGYTF. The CDR3 DNA reads as TGTGCCAGCAGTACCCGGACAGGGGTTTTTGGCTATGGCTACACCTTC.

The rearrangement links TRBV5-4 to TRBJ1-2; 7 bases fit TRBD1. There are 16 residues in the CDR3. The ends lost 3 bases at V and 4 bases at J; junction bases unmatched: 12. Germline V lookup: CDR1 SGHNT, CDR2 YYREEE (reference sequence). The CDR3 loop is CASSSPGTAHLYGYTF. In DNA form, the CDR3 reads TGTGCCAGCAGCTCCCCCGGGACAGCACACCTCTATGGCTACACCTTC.

CDR3 sequence reads: CASSLPGQGSYEQYF. The CDR3 DNA reads TGCGCCAGCAGTCTCCCCGGACAGGGGAGTTACGAGCAGTACTTC. This chain connects TRBV10-2 to TRBJ2-7; 9 bases line up with TRBD1. CDR1 is WSHSY, CDR2 SAAADI, per germline. The junction had 9 bases not matched to a gene; V was cut back by 5 bases and J by 4 bases. CDR3 length equals 15 residues.

The chain uses TRBV3-1 (or the pseudogene TRBV3-2) and TRBJ2-7; the D is unclear. The CDR3 covers 15 residues. CDR1 is LGHDT and CDR2 is YNNKEL in the germline V gene (reference sequence). The germline V and J ends were trimmed by 0 bases and 6 bases, with 15 bases remaining between them. The CDR3 DNA is TGTGCCAGCAGCCAAGATTTGAGGCTAACCTCCGAGCAGTACTTC. This gives the protein CASSQDLRLTSEQYF.

The chain is built from TRBV2 and TRBJ1-2; no firm D call. CDR3 length equals 17 residues. The V and J ends lost 4 bases and 2 bases respectively, with 20 bases between them. Per the germline V gene, CDR1 is SNHLY and CDR2 is FYNNEI. CDR3 in amino acids: CASSGLRTRRENYGYTF. In nucleotides, the CDR3 is TGTGCCAGCAGTGGACTCCGGACTCGGAGGGAAAACTATGGCTACACCTTC.

In this sample, this clone turned up once. The chain has TRBV10-2 and TRBJ2-5; 9 nucleotides match TRBD2. The junction had 5 bases not matched to a gene; V was cut back by 3 bases and J by 3 bases. Germline V gene lookup returns CDR1 WSHSY and CDR2 SAAADI. This CDR3 is built from 15 residues. CDR3 region: CASSDPRGGKETQYF. CDR3 nucleotide sequence: TGCGCCAGCAGTGACCCGCGGGGGGGGAAAGAGACCCAGTACTTC.

J is TRBJ1-1 and V is TRBV12-3 or TRBV12-4, with D possibly matching TRBD1 (5 bases). CDR3 length: 13 amino acids. V was shortened by 3 bases and J by 6 bases, with 11 bases between the two germline ends. The CDR3 is CASSFGGRPEAFF. CDR3 coding DNA: TGTGCCAGCAGTTTCGGGGGAAGACCTGAAGCTTTCTTT.

This chain links TRBV5-8 with TRBJ1-3; a weak D match, TRBD1 (5 bases). CDR1 and CDR2 (germline): SGHTS, YDEGEE. Trimming cost V 2 bases and J 0 bases, with 15 bases left between them. The CDR3 length is 17 residues. The CDR3 loop is CASSFGTGRISGNTIYF. CDR3 coding DNA: TGTGCCAGCAGCTTCGGGACTGGCCGCATCTCTGGAAACACCATATATTTT.

The chain employs TRBV5-1 and TRBJ2-7, with D perhaps matching TRBD1 (5 bases). Between the trimmed V and J ends, which lost 2 bases and 3 bases, there was a span of 6 bases. CDR1 is SGHRS, CDR2 YFSETQ, per germline. The CDR3 covers 12 residues. CDR3 coding DNA: TGCGCCAGCAGCTTCGACAGCTACGAGCAGTACTTC. This codes for CASSFDSYEQYF.

This clone has just one count. V and J are TRBV2 and TRBJ1-1; 9 bases are a match to TRBD1. The CDR3 length is 16 residues. The germline CDR1 and CDR2 sequences are SNHLY and FYNNEI. Trimming took 5 bases from V and 5 from J; bases not matched to a gene: 12. CDR3 nucleotides: TGTGCCAGCAGTACCCGTCCCGGGACAGGGCCGACTGAAGCTTTCTTT. Translating gives CASSTRPGTGPTEAFF.

This rearrangement joins TRBV30 to TRBJ1-1; TRBD1 agrees at 7 bases. The trim removed 3 bases at V and 7 bases at J, leaving 11 bases unmatched. The CDR3 covers 14 residues. CDR1 and CDR2 from the germline V gene are GTSNPN and SVGIG (reference sequence). The DNA for the CDR3 is TGTGCCTGGAGCCACGGGACAGCCTCAAGTGAAGCTTTCTTT. The encoded protein is CAWSHGTASSEAFF.

The chain recombines TRBV9 with TRBJ2-3, with a weak D call TRBD1 (6 bases). The CDR3 totals 15 residues. V was trimmed by 2 bases and J by 3 bases, leaving 13 bases between them. Looked up from germline, CDR1 is SGDLS and CDR2 is YYNGEE. CDR3: CASSVLGATTDTQYF. The DNA for the CDR3 is TGTGCCAGCAGCGTTTTGGGGGCCACGACAGATACGCAGTATTTT.

This chain joins TRBV6-5 and TRBJ2-1; weak D call: TRBD2 (6 bases). With 0 bases removed from V and 10 bases from J, the gap between germline ends came to 19 bases. The CDR3 is 16 residues long. CDR1 and CDR2 from the germline V gene are MNHEY and SVGAGI. The CDR3 DNA follows: TGTGCCAGCAGTTACTCTGCGGGGTACGTGTTCCGGGAGCAGTTCTTC. Translating gives CASSYSAGYVFREQFF.

The chain carries TRBV28 and TRBJ1-5, with 10 nucleotides matching TRBD1. This CDR3 is built from 15 residues. Per germline, CDR1 MDHEN and CDR2 SYDVKM. Unmatched junction bases numbered 10, after V lost 5 bases and J lost 9 bases. The CDR3 here is CASSPGQGGWGPQHF. The CDR3 nucleotides read TGTGCCAGCAGTCCCGGACAGGGGGGATGGGGGCCCCAGCATTTT.

J is TRBJ1-2 and V is TRBV9, with TRBD1 matching 10 bases. Germline-derived CDR1 and CDR2 are SGDLS and YYNGEE. Unmatched junction bases numbered 5, after V lost 0 bases and J lost 3 bases. The CDR3 loop spans 16 amino acids. The CDR3 DNA sequence: TGTGCCAGCAGCGTAGGGACAGGGGGTACTGACTATGGCTACACCTTC. Translated, it gives CASSVGTGGTDYGYTF.

This clone was seen only a few times. The chain combines TRBV2 with TRBJ2-7; D perhaps matches TRBD1 (5 bases). The V end was cut by 4 bases, the J end by 0 bases, with 10 bases between. The germline gives CDR1 SNHLY, CDR2 FYNNEI. The CDR3 runs to 14 residues. CDR3 nucleotides: TGTGCCAGCAGTGTGGAAGGGGTCTCCTACGAGCAGTACTTC. Translation: CASSVEGVSYEQYF.

Only a few counts were recorded for this clone. The chain couples TRBV6-2 or TRBV6-3 to TRBJ1-5; the D is unclear. The ends were cut back, 2 bases at V and 6 bases at J, with 11 bases in the middle. This CDR3 region has 14 residues. The V gene's germline CDR1 is MNHEY and CDR2 SVGEGT. The CDR3 here is CASSYVRGRQPQHF. CDR3 in DNA: TGTGCCAGCAGTTACGTTCGAGGGCGTCAGCCCCAGCATTTT.

The chain links TRBV9 to TRBJ2-3; 9 positions match TRBD2. The CDR3 is 17 amino acids. Germline V CDR1 and CDR2: SGDLS, YYNGEE. The junction had 8 bases not matched to a gene; V was cut back by 3 bases and J by 0 bases. CDR3 residues: CASSGNIAGDSTDTQYF. Written as DNA, the CDR3 is TGTGCCAGCAGCGGGAACATAGCGGGGGATAGCACAGATACGCAGTATTTT.

The J gene is TRBJ1-5, the V gene TRBV28; D unresolved. The CDR3 covers 16 residues. Trimming removed 9 bases at V and 2 bases at J, with 20 bases between. The germline CDR1 and CDR2 sequences are MDHEN and SYDVKM. The DNA of the CDR3 is TGTGCCAGTCAAAGGAGGGTACGATTCGGCAATCAGCCCCAGCATTTT. It specifies CASQRRVRFGNQPQHF.

This chain links TRBV5-1 with TRBJ2-5; D is unresolved. V was shortened by 4 bases and J by 1 base, with 11 bases between the two germline ends. CDR3 size: 14 residues. From germline, CDR1 is SGHRS and CDR2 YFSETQ. The CDR3 region is CASSLPERQETQYF. CDR3 nucleotide sequence: TGCGCCAGCAGCCTCCCTGAGCGCCAAGAGACCCAGTACTTC.

The chain carries TRBV5-4 and TRBJ1-6; D gene uncertain. Germline-derived CDR1 and CDR2 are SGHNT and YYREEE (reference sequence). V lost 0 bases and J 0 bases, leaving 10 bases between the germline ends. This CDR3 comprises 17 residues. The DNA of the CDR3 is TGTGCCAGCAGCTTGGACTCAAGGAGCTCCTATAATTCACCCCTCCACTTT. Amino acid sequence: CASSLDSRSSYNSPLHF.

The rearrangement joins TRBV5-4 to TRBJ2-2; D might be TRBD2 (7 bases). This CDR3 spans 16 amino acids. CDR1 and CDR2 (germline): SGHNT, YYREEE (reference sequence). Trimming shortened V by 0 bases and J by 5 bases, and 14 bases separated the two germline ends. The CDR3 loop reads CASSLDPGGHTGELFF. The DNA of the CDR3 is TGTGCCAGCAGCTTGGATCCGGGGGGCCATACCGGGGAGCTGTTTTTT.

The rearrangement joins TRBV12-3 or TRBV12-4 to TRBJ2-1, with D unresolved. The CDR3 spans 12 residues. With 6 bases removed from V and 4 bases from J, the gap between germline ends came to 7 bases. The CDR3: CASSSGYNEQFF. The DNA of the CDR3 is TGTGCCAGCAGCTCAGGTTACAATGAGCAGTTCTTC.

The chain joins TRBV30 to TRBJ1-2; maybe TRBD1 (5 bases). The CDR3 has 11 residues. CDR1 is GTSNPN, CDR2 SVGIG, per germline (reference sequence). V dropped 3 bases and J dropped 5 bases, with 7 bases sitting between them. CDR3 loop: CAWREGYGYTF. The CDR3 DNA reads TGTGCCTGGAGGGAGGGGTATGGCTACACCTTC.